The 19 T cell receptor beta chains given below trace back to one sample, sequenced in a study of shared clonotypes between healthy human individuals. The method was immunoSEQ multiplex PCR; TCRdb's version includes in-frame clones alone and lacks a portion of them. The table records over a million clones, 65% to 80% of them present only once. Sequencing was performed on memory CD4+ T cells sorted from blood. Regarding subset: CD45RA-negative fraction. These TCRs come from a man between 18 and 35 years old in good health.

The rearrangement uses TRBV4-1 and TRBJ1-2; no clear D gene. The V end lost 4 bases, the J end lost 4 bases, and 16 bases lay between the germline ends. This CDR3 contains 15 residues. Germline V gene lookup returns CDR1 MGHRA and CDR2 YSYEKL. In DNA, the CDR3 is TGCGCCAGCAGCCTCGACACCAGTCCCCTCTATGGCTACACCTTC. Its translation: CASSLDTSPLYGYTF.

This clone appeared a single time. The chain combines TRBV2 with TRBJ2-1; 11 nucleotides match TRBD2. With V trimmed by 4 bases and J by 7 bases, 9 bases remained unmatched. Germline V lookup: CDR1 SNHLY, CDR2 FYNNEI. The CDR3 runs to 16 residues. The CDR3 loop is CASSAGLAGGRNEQFF. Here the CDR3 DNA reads TGTGCCAGCAGTGCAGGGCTAGCGGGAGGAAGGAATGAGCAGTTCTTC.

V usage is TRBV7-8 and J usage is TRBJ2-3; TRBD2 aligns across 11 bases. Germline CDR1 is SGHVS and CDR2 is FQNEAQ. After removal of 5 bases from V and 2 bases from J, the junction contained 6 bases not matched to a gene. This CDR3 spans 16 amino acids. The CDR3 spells CASSILAGGVTDTQYF. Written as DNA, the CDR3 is TGTGCCAGCAGCATTTTAGCGGGAGGGGTCACAGATACGCAGTATTTT.

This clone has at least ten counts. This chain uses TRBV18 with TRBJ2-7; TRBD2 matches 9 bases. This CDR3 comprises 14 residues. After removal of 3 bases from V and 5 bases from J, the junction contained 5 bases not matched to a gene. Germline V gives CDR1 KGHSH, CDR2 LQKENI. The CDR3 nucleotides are TGTGCCAGCTCACCGGGGGCTAGCGGGGACGAGCAGTACTTC. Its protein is CASSPGASGDEQYF.

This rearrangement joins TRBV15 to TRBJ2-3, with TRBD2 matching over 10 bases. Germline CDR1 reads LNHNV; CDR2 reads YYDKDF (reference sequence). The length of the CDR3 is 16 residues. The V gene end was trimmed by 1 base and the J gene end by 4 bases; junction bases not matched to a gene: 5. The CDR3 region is CATSRGLAGDSDTQYF. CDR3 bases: TGTGCCACCAGCAGAGGGCTAGCGGGAGACTCAGATACGCAGTATTTT.

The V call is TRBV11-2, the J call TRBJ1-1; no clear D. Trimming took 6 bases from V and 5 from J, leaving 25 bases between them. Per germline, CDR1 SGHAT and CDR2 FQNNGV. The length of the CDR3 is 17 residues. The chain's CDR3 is CASSRLAGGRSRTEAFF. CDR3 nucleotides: TGTGCCAGCAGTCGATTGGCTGGCGGCAGGTCCAGAACTGAAGCTTTCTTT.

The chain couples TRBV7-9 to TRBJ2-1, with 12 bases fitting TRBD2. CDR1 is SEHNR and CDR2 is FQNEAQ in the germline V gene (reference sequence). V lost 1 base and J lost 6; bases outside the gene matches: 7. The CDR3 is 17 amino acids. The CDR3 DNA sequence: TGTGCCAGCAGCTTAGTCCTGGCTAGCGGGAGGGCCAATGAGCAGTTCTTC. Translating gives CASSLVLASGRANEQFF.

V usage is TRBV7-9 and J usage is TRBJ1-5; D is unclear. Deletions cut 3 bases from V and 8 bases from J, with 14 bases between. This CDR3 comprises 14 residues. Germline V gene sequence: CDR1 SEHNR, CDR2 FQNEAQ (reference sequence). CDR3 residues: CASSLALGSKPQHF. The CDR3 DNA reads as TGTGCCAGCAGCTTGGCTTTGGGTAGTAAGCCCCAGCATTTT.

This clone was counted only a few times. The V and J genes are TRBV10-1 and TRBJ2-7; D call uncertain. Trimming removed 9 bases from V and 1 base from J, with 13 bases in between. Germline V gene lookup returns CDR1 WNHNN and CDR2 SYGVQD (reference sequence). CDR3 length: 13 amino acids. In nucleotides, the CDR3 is TGCGCCAGACCTATCAGGCCATCCTACGAGCAGTACTTC. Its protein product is CARPIRPSYEQYF.

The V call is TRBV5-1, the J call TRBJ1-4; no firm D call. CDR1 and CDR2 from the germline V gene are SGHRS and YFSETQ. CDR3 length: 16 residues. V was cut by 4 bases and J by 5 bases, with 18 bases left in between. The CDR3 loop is CASSTNNSPRNEKLFF. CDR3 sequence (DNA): TGCGCCAGCAGCACGAACAACTCCCCCCGGAATGAAAAACTGTTTTTT.

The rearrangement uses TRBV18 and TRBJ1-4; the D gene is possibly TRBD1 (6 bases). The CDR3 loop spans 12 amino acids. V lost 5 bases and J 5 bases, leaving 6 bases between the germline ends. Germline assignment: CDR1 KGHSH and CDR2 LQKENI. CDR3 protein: CASSGTNEKLFF. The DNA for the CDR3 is TGTGCCAGCTCAGGGACAAATGAAAAACTGTTTTTT.

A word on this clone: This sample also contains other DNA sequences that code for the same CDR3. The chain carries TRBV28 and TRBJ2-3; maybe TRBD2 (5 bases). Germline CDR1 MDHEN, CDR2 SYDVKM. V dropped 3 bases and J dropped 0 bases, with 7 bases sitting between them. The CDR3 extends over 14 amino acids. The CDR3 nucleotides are TGTGCCAGCAGTTTCCGGGGTAGCACAGATACGCAGTATTTT. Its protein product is CASSFRGSTDTQYF.

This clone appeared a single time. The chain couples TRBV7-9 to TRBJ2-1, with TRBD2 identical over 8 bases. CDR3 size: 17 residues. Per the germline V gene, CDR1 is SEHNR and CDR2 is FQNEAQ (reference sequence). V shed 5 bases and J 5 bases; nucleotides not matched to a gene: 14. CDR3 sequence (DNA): TGTGCCAGCAGCACAAGGGGTTTGCGGGGGGCAAACAATGAGCAGTTCTTC. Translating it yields CASSTRGLRGANNEQFF.

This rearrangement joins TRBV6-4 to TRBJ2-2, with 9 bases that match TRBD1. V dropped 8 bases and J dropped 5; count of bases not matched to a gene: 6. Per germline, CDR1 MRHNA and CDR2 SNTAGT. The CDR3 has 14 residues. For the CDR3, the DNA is TGTGCCAGCCAGGGACAGGGCGGAACCGGGGAGCTGTTTTTT. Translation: CASQGQGGTGELFF.

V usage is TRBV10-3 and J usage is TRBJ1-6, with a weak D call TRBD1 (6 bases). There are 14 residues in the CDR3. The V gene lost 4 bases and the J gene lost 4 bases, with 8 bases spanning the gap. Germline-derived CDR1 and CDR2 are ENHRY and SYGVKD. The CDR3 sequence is CAISAGQYNSPLHF. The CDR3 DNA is TGTGCCATCAGTGCAGGACAGTATAATTCACCCCTCCACTTT.

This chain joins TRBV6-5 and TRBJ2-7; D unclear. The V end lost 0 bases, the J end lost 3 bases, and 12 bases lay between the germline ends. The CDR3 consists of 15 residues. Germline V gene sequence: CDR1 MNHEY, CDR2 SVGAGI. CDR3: CASSYSERRHYEQYF. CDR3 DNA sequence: TGTGCCAGCAGTTACTCGGAGCGTAGACACTACGAGCAGTACTTC.

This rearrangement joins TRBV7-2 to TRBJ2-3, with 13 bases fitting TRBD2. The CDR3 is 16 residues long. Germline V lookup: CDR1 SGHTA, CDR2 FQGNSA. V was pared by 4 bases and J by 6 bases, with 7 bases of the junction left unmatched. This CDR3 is CASSSGLAGDGDTQYF. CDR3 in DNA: TGTGCCAGCAGCTCTGGACTAGCGGGAGATGGGGATACGCAGTATTTT.

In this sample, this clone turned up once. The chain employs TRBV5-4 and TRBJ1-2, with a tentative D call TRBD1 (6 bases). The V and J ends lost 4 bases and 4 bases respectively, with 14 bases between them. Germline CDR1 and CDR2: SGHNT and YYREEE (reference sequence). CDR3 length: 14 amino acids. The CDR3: CASSQDSDLYGYTF. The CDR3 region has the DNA TGTGCCAGCAGCCAGGACAGTGACCTCTATGGCTACACCTTC.

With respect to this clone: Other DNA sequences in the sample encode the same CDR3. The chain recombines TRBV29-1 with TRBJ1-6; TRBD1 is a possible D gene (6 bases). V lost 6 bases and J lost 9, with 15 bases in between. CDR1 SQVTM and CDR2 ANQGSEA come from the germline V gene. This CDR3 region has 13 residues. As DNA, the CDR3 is TGCAGCGTCGGGTGGGGGGCCGGTTCACCCCTCCACTTT. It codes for CSVGWGAGSPLHF.